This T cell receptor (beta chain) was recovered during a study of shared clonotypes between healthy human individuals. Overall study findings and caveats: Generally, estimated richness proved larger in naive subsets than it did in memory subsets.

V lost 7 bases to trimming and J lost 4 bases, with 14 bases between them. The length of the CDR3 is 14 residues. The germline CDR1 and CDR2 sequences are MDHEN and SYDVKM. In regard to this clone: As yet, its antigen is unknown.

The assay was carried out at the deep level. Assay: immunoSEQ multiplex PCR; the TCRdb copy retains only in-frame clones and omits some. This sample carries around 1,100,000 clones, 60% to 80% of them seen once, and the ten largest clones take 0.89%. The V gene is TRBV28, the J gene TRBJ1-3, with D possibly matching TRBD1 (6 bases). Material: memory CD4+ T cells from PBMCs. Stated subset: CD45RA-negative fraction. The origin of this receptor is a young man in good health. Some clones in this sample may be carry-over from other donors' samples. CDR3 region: CASTAGARGNTIYF. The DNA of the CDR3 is TGTGCCAGCACGGCAGGGGCTAGAGGAAACACCATATATTTT.